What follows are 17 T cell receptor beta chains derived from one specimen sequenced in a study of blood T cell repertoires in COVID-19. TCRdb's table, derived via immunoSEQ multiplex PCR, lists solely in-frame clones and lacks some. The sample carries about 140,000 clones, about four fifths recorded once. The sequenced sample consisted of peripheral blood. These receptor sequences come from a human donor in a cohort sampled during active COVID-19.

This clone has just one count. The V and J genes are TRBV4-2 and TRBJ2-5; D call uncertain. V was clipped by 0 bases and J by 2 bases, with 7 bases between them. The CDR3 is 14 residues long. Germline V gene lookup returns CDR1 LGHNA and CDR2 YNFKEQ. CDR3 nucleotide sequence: TGTGCCAGCAGCCAAGATGCTAAACAAGAGACCCAGTACTTC. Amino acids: CASSQDAKQETQYF.

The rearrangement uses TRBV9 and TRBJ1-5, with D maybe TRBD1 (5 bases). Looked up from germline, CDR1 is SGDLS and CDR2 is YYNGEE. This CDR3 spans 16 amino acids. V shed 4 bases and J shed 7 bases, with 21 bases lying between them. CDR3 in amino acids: CASSPHDSGMGQPQHF. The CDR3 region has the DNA TGTGCCAGCAGCCCCCATGACTCAGGGATGGGGCAGCCCCAGCATTTT.

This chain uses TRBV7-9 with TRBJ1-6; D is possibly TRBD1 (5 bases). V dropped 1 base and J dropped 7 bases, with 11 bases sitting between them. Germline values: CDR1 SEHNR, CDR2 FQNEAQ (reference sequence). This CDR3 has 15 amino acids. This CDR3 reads CASSLVSGMNSPLHF. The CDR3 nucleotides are TGTGCCAGCAGCTTAGTTTCAGGGATGAATTCACCCCTCCACTTT.

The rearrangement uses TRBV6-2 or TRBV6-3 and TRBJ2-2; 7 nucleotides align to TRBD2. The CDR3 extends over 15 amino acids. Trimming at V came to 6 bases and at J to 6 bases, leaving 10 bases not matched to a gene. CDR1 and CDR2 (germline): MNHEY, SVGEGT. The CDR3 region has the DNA TGTGCCAGCAGCCTCCAGACTAGCCGGTCCGGGGAGCTGTTTTTT. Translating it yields CASSLQTSRSGELFF.

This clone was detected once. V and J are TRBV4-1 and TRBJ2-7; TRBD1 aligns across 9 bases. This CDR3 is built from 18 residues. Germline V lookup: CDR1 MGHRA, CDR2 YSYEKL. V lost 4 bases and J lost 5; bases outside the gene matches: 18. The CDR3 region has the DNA TGCGCCAGCAGCCGGACGACAGCACAGGGGGCGAGTCCCCACGAGCAGTACTTC. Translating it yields CASSRTTAQGASPHEQYF.

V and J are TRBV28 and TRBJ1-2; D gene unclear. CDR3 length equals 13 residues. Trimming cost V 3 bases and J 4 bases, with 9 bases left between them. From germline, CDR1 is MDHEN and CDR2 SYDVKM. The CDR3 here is CASSFAHSYGYTF. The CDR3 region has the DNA TGTGCCAGCAGTTTCGCTCACAGCTATGGCTACACCTTC.

CDR3 sequence: CASSPVSHGDEQFF. CDR3 nucleotide sequence: TGTGCCAGCTCACCAGTTTCCCACGGGGATGAGCAGTTCTTC. The chain uses TRBV18 and TRBJ2-1, with D possibly TRBD2 on 5 matching bases. The germline V gene encodes CDR1 KGHSH and CDR2 LQKENI. The CDR3 runs 14 residues. The V end was cut by 2 bases, the J end by 8 bases, with 13 bases between.

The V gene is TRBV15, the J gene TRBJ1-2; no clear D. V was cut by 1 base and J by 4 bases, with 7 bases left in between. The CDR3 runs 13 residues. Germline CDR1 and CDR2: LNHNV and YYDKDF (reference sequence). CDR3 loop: CATSRAVSYGYTF. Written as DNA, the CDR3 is TGTGCCACCAGCAGAGCAGTCTCCTATGGCTACACCTTC.

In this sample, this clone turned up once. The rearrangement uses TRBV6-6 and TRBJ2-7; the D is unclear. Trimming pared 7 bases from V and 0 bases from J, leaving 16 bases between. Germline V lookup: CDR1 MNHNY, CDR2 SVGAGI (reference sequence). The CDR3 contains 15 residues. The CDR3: CASTPVRHSSYEQYF. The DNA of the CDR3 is TGTGCCAGCACCCCGGTAAGACACAGCTCCTACGAGCAGTACTTC.

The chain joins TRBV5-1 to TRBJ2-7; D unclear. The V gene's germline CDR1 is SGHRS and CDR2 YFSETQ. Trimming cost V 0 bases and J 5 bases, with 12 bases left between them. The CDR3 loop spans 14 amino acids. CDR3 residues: CASSLGQEVHEQYF. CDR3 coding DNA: TGCGCCAGCAGCTTGGGGCAGGAAGTCCACGAGCAGTACTTC.

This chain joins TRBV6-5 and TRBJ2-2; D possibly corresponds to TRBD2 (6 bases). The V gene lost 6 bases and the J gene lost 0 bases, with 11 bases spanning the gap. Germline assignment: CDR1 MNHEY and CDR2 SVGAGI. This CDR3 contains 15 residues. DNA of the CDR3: TGTGCCAGCAGCCCGCGGGACTCGAACACCGGGGAGCTGTTTTTT. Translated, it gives CASSPRDSNTGELFF.

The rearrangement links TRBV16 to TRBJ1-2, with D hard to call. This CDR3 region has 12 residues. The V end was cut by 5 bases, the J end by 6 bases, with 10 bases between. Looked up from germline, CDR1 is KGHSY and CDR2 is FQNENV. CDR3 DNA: TGTGCCAGCAGCAACGCCGACAATGGCTACACCTTC. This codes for CASSNADNGYTF.

Written as DNA, the CDR3 is TGTGCCAGCAGCTTACGGCCAGGATTTCGGGAGCTGTTTTTT. Encoded protein: CASSLRPGFRELFF. This sequence joins TRBV7-3 and TRBJ2-2; no definite D call. CDR3 size: 14 residues. Germline V gene lookup returns CDR1 SGHTA and CDR2 FQGTGA. V lost 2 bases to trimming and J lost 9 bases, with 13 bases between them.

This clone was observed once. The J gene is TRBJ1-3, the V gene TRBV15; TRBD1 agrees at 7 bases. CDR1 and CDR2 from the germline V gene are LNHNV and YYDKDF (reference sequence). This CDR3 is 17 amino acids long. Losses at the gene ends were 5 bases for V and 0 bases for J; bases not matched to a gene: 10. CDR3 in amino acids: CATSPSGGPLSGNTIYF. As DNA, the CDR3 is TGTGCCACCAGCCCCTCAGGGGGTCCTCTCTCTGGAAACACCATATATTTT.

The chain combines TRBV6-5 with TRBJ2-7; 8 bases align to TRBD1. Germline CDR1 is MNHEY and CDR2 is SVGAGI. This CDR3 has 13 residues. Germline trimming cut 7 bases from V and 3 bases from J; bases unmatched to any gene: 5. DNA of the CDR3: TGTGCCAGCACCAGGGACAGGTACTACGAGCAGTACTTC. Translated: CASTRDRYYEQYF.

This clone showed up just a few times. The CDR3 sequence is CASIPRNRGGNEQFF. The CDR3 DNA reads as TGTGCCAGCATTCCCAGAAACCGGGGGGGGAATGAGCAGTTCTTC. The rearrangement links TRBV6-5 to TRBJ2-1, with 8 bases lining up with TRBD2. V dropped 7 bases and J dropped 7; count of bases not matched to a gene: 12. The germline gives CDR1 MNHEY, CDR2 SVGAGI. The CDR3 has 15 residues.

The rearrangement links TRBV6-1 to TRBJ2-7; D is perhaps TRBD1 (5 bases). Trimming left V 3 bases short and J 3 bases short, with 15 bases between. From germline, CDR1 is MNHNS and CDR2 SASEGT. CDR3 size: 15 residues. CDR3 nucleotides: TGTGCCAGCAGTGATAGGCAGGGAATGAACTACGAGCAGTACTTC. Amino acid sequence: CASSDRQGMNYEQYF.